One T cell receptor (beta chain) is described in this entry. Its specific antigen is unknown. Per-base qualities were not stored, and no clone one base away is much larger. V is reduced by 4 bases and J by 0 bases, leaving a spacing of 16 bases between them. The CDR3, from cysteine to phenylalanine, totals 16 residues. Just CDR3 DNA is preserved here, 48 bases in frame from base 1. Based on the germline V gene, the CDR1 and CDR2 sequences are SGHRS and YFSETQ. These data belong to a study of blood T cell repertoires in COVID-19 (dated by TCRdb to about 2020). Concerning the study at large: The collaborator samples originated in the United States, Italy and Spain and spanned the acute and convalescent phases of COVID-19. The dataset comprised deeply sampled blood TCRbeta repertoires from subjects exposed to, actively infected with, or recovered from COVID-19. The samples were drawn from two sources: the first 160 participants of the ongoing ImmuneRACE study, and 1,000 to 1,500 subjects contributed by 6 global collaborators. Where available, HLA class I and class II types were taken from metadata supplied by the sample provider and were not determined by assay-based typing. The material from the prospective study consisted of cDNA or gDNA derived from T cells, B-cell-depleted T cells, or PBMCs. The repertoires were made available in a free public database intended to serve as a resource for research on the immune response to SARS-CoV-2. Nearly every sample came with metadata listing a de-identified subject ID, COVID-19 status, age in years and sex.

What the work shows at the level of the full study, not this receptor alone: How much clinical and demographic metadata was included differed by source and by participant, and the metadata was provided uncurated.

TCRbeta CDR3 regions were amplified from genomic DNA using the immunoSEQ Assay, a bias-controlled multiplex PCR. On the study's bioinformatics: The number of nucleated cells in each sample was estimated by amplification of reference gene primers within the assay. To quantify the absolute abundance of each unique TCRbeta CDR3 rearrangement, sequence reads were collapsed and filtered. For each sample, productive Simpson clonality was calculated by taking the square root of Simpson's diversity index across productive rearrangements. Here the immuneACCESS table is served through TCRdb, limited to in-frame sequences with V and J called. Missing clones are a known gap in these copies; in checked studies unresolved V genes cover under half, and the rest lacks a known reason. From that table come the V and J calls and clone size; the DNA was used to work out D and trimming. Present in this sample are 300,000 to 400,000 clones, around nine tenths of which were seen just once. Of the sample, approximately 2.5% is held by the ten largest clones.

In the prospective study, participants were about 18 to 95 years old, resided in about two dozen geographic areas of the United States, and were enrolled through a virtual design. In the prospective study, participants were assigned to cohorts based on the clinical history participants reported in a screening survey and a study questionnaire. For ImmuneRACE Cohort 3, a participant was defined as recovered based on two consecutive negative NP/OP PCR tests, clearance by a healthcare professional, or resolution of symptoms. Each participant in the prospective study had whole blood, serum and a nasopharyngeal or oropharyngeal swab collected by mobile phlebotomists. Additional blood draws and questionnaires over an approximately 2-month period could optionally be provided by prospective study participants. Prospective study blood samples were shipped either frozen or at room temperature before DNA extraction.

This clonotype originated in a man aged 55 to 70 who had recovered from COVID-19. The chain couples TRBV5-1 to TRBJ1-1; tentative D gene TRBD1, with 5 bases matching. Sequenced: PBMCs or T cells enriched from blood (not recorded which). The CDR3 protein is CASSPGQTNMNTEAFF. The bases read TGCGCCAGCAGCCCCGGACAAACCAACATGAACACTGAAGCTTTCTTT.